This T cell receptor beta chain was found in a study of CD8 T cells in ankylosing spondylitis. Regarding the study as a whole: One TCR beta motif, made up of roughly eight highly homologous variants, appeared characteristic of ankylosing spondylitis blood. Reported data indicate significant enrichment of disease-linked clones within matched ankylosing spondylitis synovial fluid.

5'-RACE, quantitative and with molecular barcodes, yielded the TCR beta libraries. One entry per CDR3 protein results from TCRdb running MiXCR on the 5' RACE reads. The sample holds roughly 700,000 distinct CDR3 sequences, 15% to 20% seen once. The CDR3 is 15 residues long. Germline CDR1 reads SGHDT; CDR2 reads YYEEEE. V dropped 6 bases and J dropped 4; count of bases not matched to a gene: 7. As concerns this clonotype: Its antigen remains unknown.

This clonotype originated in a male donor with ankylosing spondylitis. The chain joins TRBV5-6 to TRBJ2-2; 9 positions agree with TRBD2. The sequenced sample was blood, either unsorted or a sorted T cell fraction (not recorded which). CDR3 nucleotide sequence: TGTGCCAGCAACTTAGCGGGAGTTGGCACCGGGGAGCTGTTTTTT. Residues: CASNLAGVGTGELFF.